This is a list of T cell receptor beta chains from one sample in a study of vaccination effects on CD4 cells after COVID-19. Generated by immunoSEQ multiplex PCR, the TCRdb table keeps only in-frame clones and is missing some. Of about 40,000 clones in the sample, about 62% were seen once. No antigen has been identified for these receptors. This sample comprised CD4+ T cells from PBMCs cultured without peptide, obtained after COVID-19 vaccination. These receptors were collected from a human donor who received a COVID-19 vaccine. Each CDR3 is given with its conserved first and last residue. A D gene is named only where the DNA matches it firmly. The size of a clone is reported for some rows only, either as once, few or many, or as a class for expanded clones.

clone size: few; V gene: TRBV5-1; J gene: TRBJ1-1; D gene: NA; CDR3 DNA: TGCGCCAGCAGCGATGCCTCGACAGGAACGGCTGAAGCTTTCTTT; CDR3 protein: CASSDASTGTAEAFF
clone size: NA; V gene: TRBV7-9; J gene: TRBJ1-6; D gene: NA; CDR3 DNA: TGTGCCAGCAGCTCCAATTCACCCCTCCACTTT; CDR3 protein: CASSSNSPLHF
clone size: NA; V gene: TRBV18; J gene: TRBJ2-1; D gene: NA; CDR3 DNA: TGTGCCAGCTCACCCGTCGCGAGGCTTAGGGGCAATGAGCAGTTCTTC; CDR3 protein: CASSPVARLRGNEQFF
clone size: NA; V gene: TRBV18; J gene: TRBJ1-2; D gene: TRBD1; CDR3 DNA: TGTGCCAGCTCACACGACAGGGACTATGGCTACACCTTC; CDR3 protein: CASSHDRDYGYTF
clone size: NA; V gene: TRBV6-1; J gene: TRBJ2-3; D gene: NA; CDR3 DNA: TGTGCCAGCAGTGAACTGAACGGGGATACGCAGTATTTT; CDR3 protein: CASSELNGDTQYF
clone size: NA; V gene: TRBV4-1; J gene: TRBJ1-5; D gene: TRBD1; CDR3 DNA: TGCGCCAGCAGCCAAGGGGACAGGGGTGCCAATCAGCCCCAGCATTTT; CDR3 protein: CASSQGDRGANQPQHF
clone size: NA; V gene: TRBV27; J gene: TRBJ1-3; D gene: NA; CDR3 DNA: TGTGCCAGCAGTTTATCCCGGACTGAAAACACCATATATTTT; CDR3 protein: CASSLSRTENTIYF
clone size: few; V gene: TRBV27; J gene: TRBJ2-1; D gene: NA; CDR3 DNA: TGTGCCAGCAGTTTATCTGAAAATGCTTTCAGAGAGCAGTTCTTC; CDR3 protein: CASSLSENAFREQFF
clone size: NA; V gene: TRBV5-1; J gene: TRBJ2-2; D gene: NA; CDR3 DNA: TGCGCCAGCAGCTTACTCCTGAACACCGGGGAGCTGTTTTTT; CDR3 protein: CASSLLLNTGELFF
clone size: few; V gene: TRBV7-9; J gene: TRBJ1-2; D gene: NA; CDR3 DNA: TGTGCCAGCAGCTCATGGAAAAACTATGGCTACACCTTC; CDR3 protein: CASSSWKNYGYTF
clone size: NA; V gene: TRBV6-5; J gene: TRBJ2-7; D gene: TRBD2; CDR3 DNA: TGTGCCAGCAGGGGATCTAGCGGAAGCTCCTACGAGCAGTACTTC; CDR3 protein: CASRGSSGSSYEQYF
clone size: NA; V gene: TRBV19; J gene: TRBJ1-5; D gene: NA; CDR3 DNA: TGTGCCAGTAGGATAGTTTCGACAGCTAGTTATAGCAATCAGCCCCAGCATTTT; CDR3 protein: CASRIVSTASYSNQPQHF
clone size: few; V gene: TRBV5-1; J gene: TRBJ2-3; D gene: NA; CDR3 DNA: TGCGCCAGCAGGGGGGCCACTAGCACAGATACGCAGTATTTT; CDR3 protein: CASRGATSTDTQYF
clone size: NA; V gene: TRBV12-3/TRBV12-4; J gene: TRBJ1-6; D gene: NA; CDR3 DNA: TGTGCCAGCAACCCGGGACAAGGTGTGCCCCTCCACTTT; CDR3 protein: CASNPGQGVPLHF
clone size: NA; V gene: TRBV5-6; J gene: TRBJ2-5; D gene: TRBD1; CDR3 DNA: TGTGCCAGCAGCTTACCCGGACAGGGGGCCCAGGAGACCCAGTACTTC; CDR3 protein: CASSLPGQGAQETQYF
clone size: NA; V gene: TRBV2; J gene: TRBJ2-5; D gene: NA; CDR3 DNA: TGTGCCAGCAGTCAGGGGGGGGCGGAGACCCAGTACTTC; CDR3 protein: CASSQGGAETQYF
clone size: NA; V gene: TRBV7-9; J gene: TRBJ2-5; D gene: TRBD1; CDR3 DNA: TGTGCCAGCAGCTTAGGCAGGGGGCACAGAGAGACCCAGTACTTC; CDR3 protein: CASSLGRGHRETQYF
clone size: few; V gene: TRBV12-5; J gene: TRBJ2-7; D gene: NA; CDR3 DNA: TGTGCTAGTGGTTACGTACACGAGCAGTACTTC; CDR3 protein: CASGYVHEQYF
clone size: few; V gene: TRBV3-1/TRBV3-2; J gene: TRBJ1-2; D gene: TRBD1; CDR3 DNA: TGTGCCAGCAGCCAAGGCAGGGGGGCTAACTATGGCTACACCTTC; CDR3 protein: CASSQGRGANYGYTF
clone size: NA; V gene: TRBV10-3; J gene: TRBJ2-7; D gene: TRBD1; CDR3 DNA: TGTGCCATCAGTGAGTCCCCCGGACAGGTGGGGGACGAGCAGTACTTC; CDR3 protein: CAISESPGQVGDEQYF
clone size: NA; V gene: TRBV5-1; J gene: TRBJ2-5; D gene: NA; CDR3 DNA: TGCGCCAGCAGCCTAGCTAGTCCCCAAGAGACCCAGTACTTC; CDR3 protein: CASSLASPQETQYF
clone size: NA; V gene: TRBV28; J gene: TRBJ2-4; D gene: TRBD1; CDR3 DNA: TGTGCCAGCAGTTCGGGACAGATAGCCAAAAACATTCAGTACTTC; CDR3 protein: CASSSGQIAKNIQYF
clone size: NA; V gene: TRBV3-1/TRBV3-2; J gene: TRBJ1-3; D gene: NA; CDR3 DNA: TGTGCCAGCAGCCGAGTTGCTGGAAACACCATATATTTT; CDR3 protein: CASSRVAGNTIYF
clone size: NA; V gene: TRBV5-4; J gene: TRBJ2-4; D gene: TRBD1; CDR3 DNA: TGTGCCAGCAGCTTGATGGGACAGGAAAACATTCAGTACTTC; CDR3 protein: CASSLMGQENIQYF
clone size: NA; V gene: TRBV9; J gene: TRBJ2-2; D gene: NA; CDR3 DNA: TGTGCCAGCAGCCCCCGGGCACAGGGTGGCTCCGGGGAGCTGTTTTTT; CDR3 protein: CASSPRAQGGSGELFF
clone size: NA; V gene: TRBV7-2; J gene: TRBJ2-1; D gene: TRBD2; CDR3 DNA: TGTGCCAGCAGCGAAAAGAGGGGAGCGGGGGGCGATGAGCAGTTCTTC; CDR3 protein: CASSEKRGAGGDEQFF
clone size: few; V gene: TRBV7-9; J gene: TRBJ1-2; D gene: TRBD1; CDR3 DNA: TGTGCCAGCAGCTTAGATGAGGGGGCGGGCTATGGCTACACCTTC; CDR3 protein: CASSLDEGAGYGYTF
clone size: NA; V gene: TRBV3-1/TRBV3-2; J gene: TRBJ2-5; D gene: TRBD2; CDR3 DNA: TGTGCCAGCAGCCAACCTATACGGGGGGGGGAGACCCAGTACTTC; CDR3 protein: CASSQPIRGGETQYF
clone size: NA; V gene: TRBV25-1; J gene: TRBJ2-2; D gene: TRBD1; CDR3 DNA: TGTGCCAGCAGTGGGAGGACAGGGCCCACCGGGGAGCTGTTTTTT; CDR3 protein: CASSGRTGPTGELFF
clone size: NA; V gene: TRBV5-6; J gene: TRBJ2-3; D gene: NA; CDR3 DNA: TGTGCCAGCAGCTTTACAGGTTCATTGGATACGCAGTATTTT; CDR3 protein: CASSFTGSLDTQYF
clone size: few; V gene: TRBV5-8; J gene: TRBJ1-2; D gene: NA; CDR3 DNA: TGTGCCAGCAGCTTCAGGGGTTCTAACTATGGCTACACCTTC; CDR3 protein: CASSFRGSNYGYTF
clone size: NA; V gene: TRBV7-9; J gene: TRBJ1-2; D gene: NA; CDR3 DNA: TGTGCCAGCAGTATTAGGGCAGGGTCGAGCGGCTACACCTTC; CDR3 protein: CASSIRAGSSGYTF
clone size: NA; V gene: TRBV6-1; J gene: TRBJ1-2; D gene: NA; CDR3 DNA: TGTGCCAGCAGTGAAGTGTTGCTGACAGGAGCTAACTATGGCTACACCTTC; CDR3 protein: CASSEVLLTGANYGYTF
clone size: NA; V gene: TRBV9; J gene: TRBJ1-4; D gene: TRBD1; CDR3 DNA: TGTGCCAGCAGCGGAGGACAGGTAGATGCAACTAATGAAAAACTGTTTTTT; CDR3 protein: CASSGGQVDATNEKLFF
clone size: NA; V gene: TRBV6-5; J gene: TRBJ1-2; D gene: NA; CDR3 DNA: TGTGCCAGCAGTTACTCTGCAGGCCCAAACTATGGCTACACCTTC; CDR3 protein: CASSYSAGPNYGYTF
clone size: NA; V gene: TRBV9; J gene: TRBJ2-1; D gene: TRBD2; CDR3 DNA: TGTGCCAGCAGCGCCACTAGCGGGTTGGGGAGTGAGCAGTTCTTC; CDR3 protein: CASSATSGLGSEQFF
clone size: NA; V gene: TRBV7-9; J gene: TRBJ1-2; D gene: NA; CDR3 DNA: TGTGCCAGCAGTTCAGGCTCATCCGGCTATGGCTACACCTTC; CDR3 protein: CASSSGSSGYGYTF
clone size: NA; V gene: TRBV19; J gene: TRBJ2-1; D gene: NA; CDR3 DNA: TGTGCCAGTAGTATGCTGTCGGGATTGGTTGAGCAGTTCTTC; CDR3 protein: CASSMLSGLVEQFF
clone size: NA; V gene: TRBV20-1; J gene: TRBJ1-2; D gene: NA; CDR3 DNA: TGCAGTGCTAGTACATCCTTAAATGGCTACACCTTC; CDR3 protein: CSASTSLNGYTF
clone size: once; V gene: TRBV12-3/TRBV12-4; J gene: TRBJ2-7; D gene: NA; CDR3 DNA: TGTGCCAGCGGTACATGGGGGGCCTACGAGCAGTACTTC; CDR3 protein: CASGTWGAYEQYF
clone size: NA; V gene: TRBV2; J gene: TRBJ1-4; D gene: NA; CDR3 DNA: TGTGCCAGTCTCGGACCCAATGAAAAACTGTTTTTT; CDR3 protein: CASLGPNEKLFF
clone size: NA; V gene: TRBV28; J gene: TRBJ2-7; D gene: NA; CDR3 DNA: TGTGCCAGCAGTACCGGGGGAGCCTACGAGCAGTACTTC; CDR3 protein: CASSTGGAYEQYF
clone size: once; V gene: TRBV30; J gene: TRBJ1-1; D gene: NA; CDR3 DNA: TGTGCCTGGAGCAGGGTTTCCACTGAAGCTTTCTTT; CDR3 protein: CAWSRVSTEAFF
clone size: once; V gene: TRBV29-1; J gene: TRBJ1-1; D gene: NA; CDR3 DNA: TGCAGCGTTGAAGAGTCCGGTTATGGCACTGAAGCTTTCTTT; CDR3 protein: CSVEESGYGTEAFF
clone size: NA; V gene: TRBV3-1/TRBV3-2; J gene: TRBJ2-2; D gene: NA; CDR3 DNA: TGTGCCAGCAGCCAAGGAGAGGATCCCGGGGAGCTGTTTTTT; CDR3 protein: CASSQGEDPGELFF
clone size: NA; V gene: TRBV30; J gene: TRBJ2-5; D gene: NA; CDR3 DNA: TGTGCCTGGAGCCGTCGGTTACAAGAGACCCAGTACTTC; CDR3 protein: CAWSRRLQETQYF